What follows describes a single TCR beta chain. Sequencing was performed with immunoSEQ multiplex PCR; in TCRdb, only in-frame clones are kept and a portion is missing. The table includes tens of thousands of clones, about 80% detected once. The source of the sample is a study of OX40 agonist ivuxolimab in advanced cancers. About the research overall: Dose-escalation patients suffered from hepatocellular carcinoma, melanoma, renal cell or head and neck cancer. Three individuals attained partial responses, comprising one hepatocellular carcinoma case and two cutaneous melanoma cases.

The V and J ends lost 5 bases and 2 bases, in that order; junction bases with no gene match: 4. The CDR3 is made up of 16 amino acids. Germline V gene sequence: CDR1 SEHNR, CDR2 FQNEAQ (reference sequence). The specimen was CD4+ or CD8+ T cells sorted from blood, collected in a trial of the OX40 agonist ivuxolimab. The chain employs TRBV7-9 and TRBJ2-3; 13 nucleotides match TRBD2. The receptor was isolated from an adult with an advanced solid tumor such as melanoma, head and neck, liver or kidney cancer. The DNA of the CDR3 is TGTGCCAGCAGCATTGGACTAGCGGGGGTCACAGATACGCAGTATTTT. This sequence encodes CASSIGLAGVTDTQYF.